This section outlines one T cell receptor beta chain sequence together with its context. The data originate from a study of control samples from healthy donors and cancer patients. Germline V gene lookup returns CDR1 SGHRS and CDR2 YFSETQ. Trimming took 3 bases from V and 2 from J, leaving 13 bases between them. The CDR3 consists of 15 residues. Here immunoSEQ multiplex PCR was the method, and the copy in TCRdb shows in-frame clones only, minus some. The sample has some 110,000 clones, about 93% seen once. The sample taken for sequencing was blood. The sequence derives from a man aged 30-40 years in good health. The gene calls are TRBV5-1 and TRBJ2-3; D is perhaps TRBD2 (7 bases). The CDR3 bases are TGCGCCAGCAGCTGGGGGGGCGTTCTCACAGATACGCAGTATTTT. It yields the protein CASSWGGVLTDTQYF.